This T cell receptor beta chain was identified in a study of Ad26.COV2.S vaccination and SARS-CoV-2 variants (dated by TCRdb to 2020 to 2023). Background on the whole study: Donors in the vaccine arm were drawn from COV1001, a phase I-IIa trial of Ad26.COV2.S in healthy adults that was multicentre, randomized, double-blind and placebo-controlled. The TCR-sequenced set comprised about 30 samples: about 19 Ad26.COV2.S vaccine recipients, 5 placebo recipients and 8 SARS-CoV-2 convalescent individuals. Trial participants were randomized into five groups of five, in which low-dose or high-dose Ad26.COV2.S was given once or twice, or placebo was given on both occasions. Investigators did not know the trial group allocation while performing experiments and assessing outcomes. Sequencing of the TCRbeta repertoire served to evaluate the specificity and breadth of SARS-CoV-2-reactive T cell receptors following Ad26.COV2.S vaccination. Ad26.COV2.S was administered intramuscularly at 5 x 10^10 or 1 x 10^11 viral particles, either as a single shot or as two shots given 56 days apart.

The immunoSEQ Assay was used to sequence TCRbeta CDR3 regions. After extraction, genomic DNA underwent amplification by bias-controlled multiplex PCR, followed by high-throughput sequencing. As for the original processing: To quantify the absolute abundance of each unique TCRbeta CDR3 region, sequences were collapsed and filtered. T cell fraction was estimated by normalization of TCRbeta template counts to usable DNA, with usable DNA being measured through amplification of reference genes present in all nucleated cells. Repertoire TCRs were annotated as SARS-CoV-2-specific by exact matching of V gene, CDR3 amino acid sequence and J gene to a known reactive TCR set. The reference SARS-CoV-2 TCR set was derived from MIRA and filtered for enrichment in COVID-19-positive ImmuneCODE repertoires, a step that removed public or cross-reactive TCRs. Using the MIRA antigens, annotated TCRs were further analysed by specific ORF or by position within an ORF. Breadth was defined as annotated unique rearrangements over total unique productive rearrangements; depth was the summed frequency of those rearrangements. Two-sided Wilcoxon rank-sum tests were applied when comparing TCR breadth between groups. As stored in TCRdb, this immuneACCESS dataset retains in-frame rearrangements with V and J assigned. A fraction of the clones does not appear; measured against another copy, unresolved V genes explain less than half of the discrepancy, and the remainder lacks a known reason. V and J calls and clone size are as listed in that table; D and trimming were resolved from the DNA. The sample records about 350,000 clones, 80% to 90% of which are singletons. The ten largest make up around 5% of the sample.

As encoded in the germline V gene, CDR1 is MNHNS while CDR2 is SASEGT. From cysteine to phenylalanine, the CDR3 is 15 amino acids long. The sequence is cut down to CDR3 DNA, 45 bases in frame from base 1. V is trimmed back by 2 bases and J by 8 bases, and the junction contains 7 bases that no gene match accounts for. What the authors observed across the whole study: Vaccine and placebo recipients had similar non-spike TCR breadth, a finding consistent with the vaccine containing only spike. Substantial breadth of spike-specific CD8+ and CD4+ T cell responses was reported after vaccination. The study lacked the statistical power to compare responses across vaccine doses or regimens. Higher spike-specific TCR breadth was observed in Ad26.COV2.S recipients than in placebo recipients (P = 0.0014). The authors noted that total T cell responses may have been underestimated by the TCR breadth and depth analyses.

In the case of this clone: Its binding antigen is unknown. Qualities for individual bases were not recorded, and no much larger clone is one base off.

The treatment or condition label for this specimen denotes: some 19 received Ad26.COV2.S at low or high dose, single or two shots; about five received placebo; per-sample allocation not given. Repertoires of vaccine and placebo recipients were sequenced from samples collected on day 63 after the first injection. In Cohort 1b, more than 20 adults aged 18-55 years were enrolled at a single site in Boston, USA, between 29 July and 7 August 2020. As a vaccine, Ad26.COV2.S was a replication-incompetent adenovirus type 26 vector that expressed a prefusion-stabilized SARS-CoV-2 spike protein derived from the original Wuhan strain.

The rearrangement combines TRBV6-1 with TRBJ1-3; the central 9 bases match TRBD1. This TCR came from a person between 18 and 59 years old who received the Ad26.COV2.S COVID-19 vaccine or a placebo. Sequenced here: peripheral blood, sampled in a trial of Ad26.COV2.S vaccine versus placebo. The nucleotides are TGTGCCAGCAGTGAATTGGGACAGGGTTCGGACACCATATATTTT. It translates as CASSELGQGSDTIYF.